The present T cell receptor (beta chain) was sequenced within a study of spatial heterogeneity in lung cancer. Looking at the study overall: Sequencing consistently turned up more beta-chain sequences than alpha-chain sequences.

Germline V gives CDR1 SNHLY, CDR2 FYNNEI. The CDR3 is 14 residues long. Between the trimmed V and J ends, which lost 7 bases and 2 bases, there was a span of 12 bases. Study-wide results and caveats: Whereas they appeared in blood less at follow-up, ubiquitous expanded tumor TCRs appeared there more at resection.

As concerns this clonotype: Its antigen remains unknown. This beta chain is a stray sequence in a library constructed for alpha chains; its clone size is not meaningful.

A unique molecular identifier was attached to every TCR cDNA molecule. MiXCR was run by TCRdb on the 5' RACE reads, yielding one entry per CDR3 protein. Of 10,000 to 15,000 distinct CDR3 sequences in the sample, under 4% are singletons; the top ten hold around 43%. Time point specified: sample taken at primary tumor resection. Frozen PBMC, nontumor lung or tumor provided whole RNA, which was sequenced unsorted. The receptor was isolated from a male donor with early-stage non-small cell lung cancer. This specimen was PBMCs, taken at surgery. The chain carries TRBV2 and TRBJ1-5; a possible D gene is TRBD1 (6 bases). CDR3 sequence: CASKRGAGNQPQHF. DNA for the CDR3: TGTGCCAGCAAGCGGGGGGCGGGCAATCAGCCCCAGCATTTT.